The sequence of this T cell receptor beta chain was determined in a study of blood T cell repertoires in COVID-19. Study as a whole: COVID-19 samples from acute and convalescent phases originated in the United States, Italy and Spain. T cells, B-cell-depleted T cells, or PBMCs supplied cDNA or gDNA.

The germline V and J ends were trimmed by 5 bases and 5 bases, with 16 bases remaining between them. The V gene's germline CDR1 is MNHEY and CDR2 SVGEGT. The CDR3 totals 14 residues. In the authors' workflow: Reference gene primer amplification yielded estimated nucleated cell counts. Clones were sequenced by immunoSEQ multiplex PCR, and TCRdb holds only the in-frame ones, with some missing. V and J calls plus clone size are reproduced from that table; the DNA served to infer D and trimming. The repertoire includes under 100,000 clones, 70% to 90% of them detected once, and 4.6% sits in the top ten. The J gene is TRBJ2-7, the V gene TRBV6-2 or TRBV6-3, with D possibly matching TRBD2 (5 bases). This receptor was identified in a man aged 45 to 65 with active COVID-19. Sequenced material: peripheral blood. CDR3 coding DNA: TGTGCCAGCAGTCCCCTCCGGGAACTCCACGAGCAGTACTTC. Its protein product is CASSPLRELHEQYF.